The rows below give T cell receptor beta chains drawn from one sample of a study of STAT5B mutations in CD4+ large granular lymphocyte leukemia. Profiling relied on immunoSEQ multiplex PCR, and the TCRdb table lists in-frame clones only, not all of them. The table has 20,000 to 25,000 clones, approximately 81% seen once. The sample consisted of CD4+ T cells from blood buffy coats. These receptor sequences come from a human donor in good health. Each CDR3 is given with its conserved first and last residue. Rows give clone size only sometimes, using once, few, many, or a class for an expanded clone.

v_call	clone_size	cdr3_aa
TRBV5-6	NA	CASSPPGTRALTDTQYF
TRBV4-2	NA	CASSLSTSADTGELFF
TRBV11-2	NA	CASSLDMTPGGGYTF
TRBV30	NA	CAWSVARVRGEGNTIYF
TRBV7-8	NA	CASSFGTFLNEQFF
TRBV7-9	NA	CASRIGEGTYGYTF
TRBV6-6	NA	CASNVGSGRMNTEAFF
TRBV6-5	few	CASSRDRGRTEAFF
TRBV5-8	NA	CASSTRQGWNQPQHF
TRBV6-5	NA	CASSYAPGPGYEQFF
TRBV5-5	NA	CASSLWVETQYF
TRBV5-8	NA	CASSLWASGGMRSYNEQFF
TRBV10-2	NA	CASSEQAVSGANVLTF
TRBV7-8	NA	CASSSRGGDSLVYEQYF
TRBV6-5	NA	CASTRAESYGYTF
TRBV10-2	NA	CASSDRSSSGNTIYF
TRBV7-8	NA	CASSFLAGVIYNEQFF
TRBV9	few	CASSVDPRAELFF
TRBV9	NA	CASSVGTGTYEQYF
TRBV10-2	NA	CASRALSWDTGELFF
TRBV7-8	NA	CASSLEHGGGYTF
TRBV15	NA	CATSSWYEQYF
TRBV19	NA	CASSRDTQYF
TRBV18	once	CASSPRGQGDEQYF
TRBV2	NA	CASSALASRADTQYF
TRBV19	NA	CASTPGGGWNTEAFF
TRBV30	NA	CAWSVNDYGYTF
TRBV6-1	NA	CASSERIGHYGYTF
TRBV5-6	NA	CASSFNNEQFF
TRBV6-1	NA	CASCINSGNTIYF
TRBV28	NA	CASSNPGQTSGNTIYF
TRBV11-2	NA	CASSLTGTSSYNEQFF
TRBV18	NA	CASSQRTSGSTDTQYF
TRBV27	few	CASSFLIGGLNTEAFF
TRBV18	NA	CASSPEMGADTQYF
TRBV11-3	NA	CASSLGLAGGQETQYF
TRBV2	NA	CASSEAQGPETQYF
TRBV29-1	NA	CSAPTGIGTEAFF
TRBV5-1	NA	CASSLRGMNTEAFF
TRBV5-1	once	CASSLDREDYEQYF
TRBV5-5	NA	CASSLSGREYGTGELFF